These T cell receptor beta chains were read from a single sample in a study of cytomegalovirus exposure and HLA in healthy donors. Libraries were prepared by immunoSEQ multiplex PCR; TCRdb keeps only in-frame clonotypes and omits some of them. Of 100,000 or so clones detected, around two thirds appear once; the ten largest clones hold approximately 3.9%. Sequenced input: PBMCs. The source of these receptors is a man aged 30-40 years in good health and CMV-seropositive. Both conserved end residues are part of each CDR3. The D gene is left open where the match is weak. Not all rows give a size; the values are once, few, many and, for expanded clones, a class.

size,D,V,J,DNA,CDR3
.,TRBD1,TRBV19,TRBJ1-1,TGTGCCAGTAGTCAAGGACAGGGTGCTGAAGCTTTCTTT,CASSQGQGAEAFF
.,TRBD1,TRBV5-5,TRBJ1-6,TGTGCCAGCAGCGATGGACAGGGAAGGGCCTATAATTCACCCCTCCACTTT,CASSDGQGRAYNSPLHF
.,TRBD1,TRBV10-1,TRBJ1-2,TGCGCCAACCGACAGGGACCTTATGGCTACACCTTC,CANRQGPYGYTF
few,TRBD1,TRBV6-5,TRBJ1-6,TGTGCCAGCAACTTCGAGGACAGGGCTAATTCACCCCTCCACTTT,CASNFEDRANSPLHF
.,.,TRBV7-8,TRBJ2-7,TGTGCCAGCAGCCAGAAGCGGGTCGGAACCTACGAGCAGTACTTC,CASSQKRVGTYEQYF
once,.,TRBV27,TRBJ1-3,TGTGCCAGCAGTTTACTGGGCAGCTCTGGAAACACCATATATTTT,CASSLLGSSGNTIYF
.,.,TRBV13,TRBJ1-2,TGTGCCAGCAGTCGTACAGGGCAGGGGTTCTATGGCTACACCTTC,CASSRTGQGFYGYTF
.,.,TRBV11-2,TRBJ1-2,TGTGCCAGCAGCTTAGGGACAGCCTATGGCTACACCTTC,CASSLGTAYGYTF
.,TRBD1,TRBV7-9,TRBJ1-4,TGTGCCAGCAGCTCCGGACAGGGGGGTGAAAAACTGTTTTTT,CASSSGQGGEKLFF
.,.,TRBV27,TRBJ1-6,TGTGCCAGCAGGCCGACGGAGTACCCATATAATTCACCCCTCCACTTT,CASRPTEYPYNSPLHF
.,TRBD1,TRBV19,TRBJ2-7,TGTGCCAGTAGTGATTCCGGGACAGGGGGCTACGAGCAGTACTTC,CASSDSGTGGYEQYF
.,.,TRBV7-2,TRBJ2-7,TGTGCCAGCAGCCCGATGTCCCAGGCCTACGAGCAGTACTTC,CASSPMSQAYEQYF
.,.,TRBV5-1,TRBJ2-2,TGCGCCAGCACGGCGGGGGCGGTCAACACCGGGGAGCTGTTTTTT,CASTAGAVNTGELFF
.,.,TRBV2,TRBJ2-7,TGTGCCAGCAGTGAGTACGGGTACGAGCAGTACTTC,CASSEYGYEQYF
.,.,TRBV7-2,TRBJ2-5,TGTGCCAGCAGCCCTGCTCGTGAGCGGCTCCTAACCCAGTACTTC,CASSPARERLLTQYF
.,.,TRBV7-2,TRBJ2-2,TGTGCCAGCAGCCTGGGGCTTGGGGAGCTGTTTTTT,CASSLGLGELFF
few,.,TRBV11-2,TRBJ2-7,TGTGCCAGCAGCCGCGGGGGCAGCCCGGATTACGAGCAGTACTTC,CASSRGGSPDYEQYF
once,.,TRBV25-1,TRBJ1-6,TGTGCCAGCAGCCCCTTAGGGGCGGCGAATTCACCCCTCCACTTT,CASSPLGAANSPLHF
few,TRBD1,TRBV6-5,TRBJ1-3,TGTGCCAGCATCGGACAGGGCGGAAACACCATATATTTT,CASIGQGGNTIYF
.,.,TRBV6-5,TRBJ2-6,TGTGCCAGCAGTTACGGGGGCGCTGGGGCCAACGTCCTGACTTTC,CASSYGGAGANVLTF
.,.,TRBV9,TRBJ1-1,TGTGCCAGCAGCCGGGGGAACACTGAAGCTTTCTTT,CASSRGNTEAFF
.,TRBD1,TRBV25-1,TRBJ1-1,TGTGCCAGCGGACAGGGGGCCGTCTCTGAAGCTTTCTTT,CASGQGAVSEAFF
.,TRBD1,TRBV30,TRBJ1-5,TGTGCCTGGGGCGGGGGGACAGTCGATAATCAGCCCCAGCATTTT,CAWGGGTVDNQPQHF
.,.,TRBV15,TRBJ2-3,TGTGCCACCAGCAGAGATATTCTCATAGTAGCCCCCACAGATACGCAGTATTTT,CATSRDILIVAPTDTQYF
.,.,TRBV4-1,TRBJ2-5,TGCGCCAGCAGTCGTTTAGCTGGAGAGACCCAGTACTTC,CASSRLAGETQYF
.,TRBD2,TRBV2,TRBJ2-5,TGTGCCAGCAAGGGGGAATCGGGGGGGGAAGAGACCCAGTACTTC,CASKGESGGEETQYF
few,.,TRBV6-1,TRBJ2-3,TGTGCCAGCCAAGCTAGCACAGATACGCAGTATTTT,CASQASTDTQYF
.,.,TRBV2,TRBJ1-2,TGTGCCAGCAGTTCTCGGGCGGGGGACTATGGCTACACCTTC,CASSSRAGDYGYTF
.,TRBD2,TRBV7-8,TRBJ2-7,TGTGCCAGCAGCTTAGATCCAGGGACTAGCTACGAGCAGTACTTC,CASSLDPGTSYEQYF
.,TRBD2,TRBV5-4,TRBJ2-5,TGTGCCAGCAGCTTGACTAGCGGGGCTCTCCAAGAGACCCAGTACTTC,CASSLTSGALQETQYF
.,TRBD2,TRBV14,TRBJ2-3,TGTGCCAGCAGCCAAAAGCGGGGGGGCCGAGATACGCAGTATTTT,CASSQKRGGRDTQYF
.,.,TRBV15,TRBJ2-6,TGTGCCACCAGCGAGGTGGTCGTCTCTGGGGCCAACGTCCTGACTTTC,CATSEVVVSGANVLTF
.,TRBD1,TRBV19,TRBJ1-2,TGTGCCAGTAGTCTGACCGACAGGGCGACTAACTATGGCTACACCTTC,CASSLTDRATNYGYTF
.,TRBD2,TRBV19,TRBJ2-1,TGTGCCAGTAGTATAGTTCCGGGACTAGCGGGGGGAAATGAGCAGTTCTTC,CASSIVPGLAGGNEQFF
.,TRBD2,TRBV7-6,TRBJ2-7,TGTGCCACCCCTATTACTAGCGGGCAGGCGTACGAGCAGTACTTC,CATPITSGQAYEQYF
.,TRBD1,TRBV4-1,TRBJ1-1,TGCGCCAGCAGCCGTACAGGGGCGAACACTGAAGCTTTCTTT,CASSRTGANTEAFF
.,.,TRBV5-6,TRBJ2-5,TGTGCCAGCAGCTTGGCGGGGTTCCCAACAGAGACCCAGTACTTC,CASSLAGFPTETQYF
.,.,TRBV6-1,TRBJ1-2,TGTGCCAGCAGTGAAGCAAGACAGCTCTATGGCTACACCTTC,CASSEARQLYGYTF
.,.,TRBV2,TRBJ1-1,TGTGCCAGCATAAACACCTGGGGCCTTGCTAGTGAAGCTTTCTTT,CASINTWGLASEAFF
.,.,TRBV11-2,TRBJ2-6,TGTGCCAGCAGCCAGCCGGGTGTCGGGGCCAACGTCCTGACTTTC,CASSQPGVGANVLTF
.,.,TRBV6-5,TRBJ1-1,TGTGCCAGCAGTTACGGGGGGATTATGAACACTGAAGCTTTCTTT,CASSYGGIMNTEAFF
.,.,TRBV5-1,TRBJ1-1,TGCGCCAGCAGCGCCTGGGGAGGGGAATTTGGGGTGAACACTGAAGCTTTCTTT,CASSAWGGEFGVNTEAFF
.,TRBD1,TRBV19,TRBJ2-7,TGTGCCTCCTCCCCGGTAGGACAGGGGGACGAGCAGTACTTC,CASSPVGQGDEQYF
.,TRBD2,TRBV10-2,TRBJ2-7,TGCGCCAGCAGTCACCTACTAGCGGGGGGGCCCGGGGAGCAGTACTTC,CASSHLLAGGPGEQYF
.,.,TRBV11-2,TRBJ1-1,TGTGCCAGCAGCACGCAGGACGAGAGGGACACTGAAGCTTTCTTT,CASSTQDERDTEAFF
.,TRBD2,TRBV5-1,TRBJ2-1,TGCGCCAGCAGCTTGGATTTAGGGACTAGCAACAATGAGCAGTTCTTC,CASSLDLGTSNNEQFF
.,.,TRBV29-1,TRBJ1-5,TGCAGCGTTTCCCAGGGCTCAAGCAATCAGCCCCAGCATTTT,CSVSQGSSNQPQHF
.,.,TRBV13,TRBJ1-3,TGTGCCAGCGGACAGTACAACAGTGCTGGAAACACCATATATTTT,CASGQYNSAGNTIYF
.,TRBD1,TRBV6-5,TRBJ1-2,TGTGCCAGCGGGAGGGCAGGGGGCGGCTACACCTTC,CASGRAGGGYTF
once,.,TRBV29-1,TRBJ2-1,TGCAGCGTTGAAATCTTCACTAGCTCCTACAATGAGCAGTTCTTC,CSVEIFTSSYNEQFF
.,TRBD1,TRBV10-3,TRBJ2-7,TGTGCCATCAGTGCCTTGGACAGGGGTTACGAGCAGTACTTC,CAISALDRGYEQYF
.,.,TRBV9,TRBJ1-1,TGTGCCAGCAGCCCAGCAGGGAACACTGAAGCTTTCTTT,CASSPAGNTEAFF
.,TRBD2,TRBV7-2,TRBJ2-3,TGTGCCAGCAGCCCAGACCCGAGCGGGGGGGCAGATACGCAGTATTTT,CASSPDPSGGADTQYF
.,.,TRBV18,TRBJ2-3,TGTGCCAGCTCTCGGGGAGAAAGCACAGATACGCAGTATTTT,CASSRGESTDTQYF
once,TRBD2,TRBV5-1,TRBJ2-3,TGCGCCAGCAGCTTGGGGGGACTAGGGGGCACAGATACGCAGTATTTT,CASSLGGLGGTDTQYF